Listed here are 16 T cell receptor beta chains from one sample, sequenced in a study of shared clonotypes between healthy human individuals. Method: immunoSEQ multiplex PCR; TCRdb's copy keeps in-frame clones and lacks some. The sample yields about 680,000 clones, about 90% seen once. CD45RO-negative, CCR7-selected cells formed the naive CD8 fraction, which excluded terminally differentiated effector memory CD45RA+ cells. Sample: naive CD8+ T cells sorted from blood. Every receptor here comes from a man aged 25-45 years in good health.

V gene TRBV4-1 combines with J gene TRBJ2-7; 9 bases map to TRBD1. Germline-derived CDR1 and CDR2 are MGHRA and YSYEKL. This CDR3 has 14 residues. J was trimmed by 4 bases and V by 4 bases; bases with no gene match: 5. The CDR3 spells CASSPRTGAYEQYF. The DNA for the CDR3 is TGCGCCAGCAGCCCACGGACAGGGGCTTACGAGCAGTACTTC.

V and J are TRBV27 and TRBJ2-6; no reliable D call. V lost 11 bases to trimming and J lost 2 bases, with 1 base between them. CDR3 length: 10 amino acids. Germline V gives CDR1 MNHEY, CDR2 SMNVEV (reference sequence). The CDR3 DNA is TGTGCCGCTGGGGCCAACGTCCTGACTTTC. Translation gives CAAGANVLTF.

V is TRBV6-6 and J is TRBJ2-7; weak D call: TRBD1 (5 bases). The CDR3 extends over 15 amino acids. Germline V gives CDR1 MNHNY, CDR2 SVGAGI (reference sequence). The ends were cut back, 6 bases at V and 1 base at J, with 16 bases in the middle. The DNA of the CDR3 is TGTGCCAGCAGAGTAAACTTCAGGGAATCCTACGAGCAGTACTTC. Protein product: CASRVNFRESYEQYF.

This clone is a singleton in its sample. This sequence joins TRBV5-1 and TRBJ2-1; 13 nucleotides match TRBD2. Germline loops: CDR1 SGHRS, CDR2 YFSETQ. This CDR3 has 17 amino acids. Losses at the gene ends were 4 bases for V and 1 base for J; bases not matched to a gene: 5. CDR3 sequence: CASSPGLAGLSYNEQFF. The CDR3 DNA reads TGCGCCAGCAGCCCGGGACTAGCGGGACTATCCTACAATGAGCAGTTCTTC.

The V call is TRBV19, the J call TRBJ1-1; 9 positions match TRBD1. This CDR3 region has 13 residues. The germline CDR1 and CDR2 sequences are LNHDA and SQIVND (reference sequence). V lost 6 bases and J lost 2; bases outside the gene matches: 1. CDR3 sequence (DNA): TGTGCCAGTAGGGGACAGGGAAACACTGAAGCTTTCTTT. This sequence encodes CASRGQGNTEAFF.

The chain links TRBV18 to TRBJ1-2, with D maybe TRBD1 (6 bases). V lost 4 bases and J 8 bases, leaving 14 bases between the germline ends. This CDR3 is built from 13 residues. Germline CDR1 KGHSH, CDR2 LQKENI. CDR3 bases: TGTGCCAGCTCACTACAGGGTCAGTTCGGCTACACCTTC. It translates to CASSLQGQFGYTF.

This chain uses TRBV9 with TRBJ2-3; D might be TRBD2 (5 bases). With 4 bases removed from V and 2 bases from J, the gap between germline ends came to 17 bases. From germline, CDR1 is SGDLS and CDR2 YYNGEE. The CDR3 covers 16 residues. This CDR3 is CASSPSGMSPTDTQYF. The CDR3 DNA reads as TGTGCCAGCAGCCCATCCGGGATGAGCCCCACAGATACGCAGTATTTT.

The CDR3 region is CATKSLLYEQYF. The CDR3 DNA reads as TGTGCCACCAAAAGTCTCCTCTACGAGCAGTACTTC. J is TRBJ2-7 and V is TRBV7-9; D is undetermined. Germline V gene lookup returns CDR1 SEHNR and CDR2 FQNEAQ (reference sequence). The length of the CDR3 is 12 residues. V shed 10 bases and J shed 3 bases, with 13 bases lying between them.

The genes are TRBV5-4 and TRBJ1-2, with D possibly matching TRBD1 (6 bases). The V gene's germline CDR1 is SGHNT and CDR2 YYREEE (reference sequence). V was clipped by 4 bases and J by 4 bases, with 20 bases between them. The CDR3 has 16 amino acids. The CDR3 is CASSLAPGQTIYGYTF. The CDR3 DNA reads TGTGCCAGCAGCCTAGCCCCGGGACAAACCATCTATGGCTACACCTTC.

The CDR3 here is CASSQDRLVAGGYNEQFF. DNA for the CDR3: TGCGCCAGCAGCCAAGATAGGTTAGTAGCGGGAGGTTACAATGAGCAGTTCTTC. V and J are TRBV4-3 and TRBJ2-1, with 10 bases matching TRBD2. V lost 0 bases, J lost 4 bases, and 9 bases stayed unmatched. The CDR3 covers 18 residues. CDR1 and CDR2 (germline): LGHNA, YSLEER.

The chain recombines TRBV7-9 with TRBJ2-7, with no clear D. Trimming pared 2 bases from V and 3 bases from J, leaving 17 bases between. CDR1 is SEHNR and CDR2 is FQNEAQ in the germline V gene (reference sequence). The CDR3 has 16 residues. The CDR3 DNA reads TGTGCCAGCAGCTTATTGCATGGTGGTTATTACTACGAGCAGTACTTC. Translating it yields CASSLLHGGYYYEQYF.

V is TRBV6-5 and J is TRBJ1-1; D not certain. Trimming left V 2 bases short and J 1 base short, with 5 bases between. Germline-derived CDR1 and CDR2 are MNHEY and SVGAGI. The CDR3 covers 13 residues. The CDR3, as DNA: TGTGCCAGCAGTTACAAGGAGAACACTGAAGCTTTCTTT. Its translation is CASSYKENTEAFF.

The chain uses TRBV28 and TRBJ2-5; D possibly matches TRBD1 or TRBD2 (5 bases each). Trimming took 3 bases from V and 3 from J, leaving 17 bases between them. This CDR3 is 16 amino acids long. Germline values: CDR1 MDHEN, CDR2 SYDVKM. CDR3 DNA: TGTGCCAGCAGTTTGGAGGATAGGGTAGGGGAAGAGACCCAGTACTTC. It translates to CASSLEDRVGEETQYF.

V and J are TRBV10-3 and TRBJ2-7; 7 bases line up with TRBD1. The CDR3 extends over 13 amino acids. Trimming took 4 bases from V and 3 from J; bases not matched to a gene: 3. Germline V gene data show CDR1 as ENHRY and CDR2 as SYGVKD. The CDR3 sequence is CAISVGQNYEQYF. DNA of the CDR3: TGTGCCATCAGTGTGGGACAGAACTACGAGCAGTACTTC.

The CDR3 is CAISESVENTGELFF. In nucleotides, the CDR3 is TGTGCCATCAGTGAGTCTGTAGAGAACACCGGGGAGCTGTTTTTT. This chain links TRBV10-3 with TRBJ2-2; D ambiguous. The CDR3 runs to 15 residues. Trimming removed 0 bases from V and 1 base from J, with 6 bases in between. Germline V gene sequence: CDR1 ENHRY, CDR2 SYGVKD.

The CDR3 loop is CASSRTAGNQPQHF. The CDR3 region has the DNA TGTGCCAGCAGTAGGACAGCAGGTAATCAGCCCCAGCATTTT. The chain has TRBV6-1 and TRBJ1-5, with D maybe TRBD1 (6 bases). Looked up from germline, CDR1 is MNHNS and CDR2 is SASEGT. This CDR3 spans 14 amino acids. V lost 5 bases, J lost 4 bases, and 12 bases lay in between.